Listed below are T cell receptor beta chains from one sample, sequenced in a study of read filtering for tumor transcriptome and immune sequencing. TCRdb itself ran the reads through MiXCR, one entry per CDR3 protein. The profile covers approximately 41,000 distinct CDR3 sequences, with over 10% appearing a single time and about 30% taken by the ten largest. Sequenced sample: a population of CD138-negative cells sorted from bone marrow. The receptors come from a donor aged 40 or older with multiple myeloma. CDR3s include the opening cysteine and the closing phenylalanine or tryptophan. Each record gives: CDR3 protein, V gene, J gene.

CDR3: CSAHQGFGNQPQHF; V: TRBV20-1; J: TRBJ1-5
CDR3: CSARSDSGANVLTF; V: TRBV20-1; J: TRBJ2-6
CDR3: CATSGEAGGDTQYF; V: TRBV24-1; J: TRBJ2-3
CDR3: CASSPRMARIWEKLFF; V: TRBV7-9; J: TRBJ1-4
CDR3: CATDIGVQETQYF; V: TRBV6-2/TRBV6-3; J: TRBJ2-5
CDR3: CASSLGYWMDRGSYNEQFF; V: TRBV7-9; J: TRBJ2-1
CDR3: CASSQSDYAKNIQYF; V: TRBV4-2; J: TRBJ2-4
CDR3: CASSQEHETQYF; V: TRBV3-1; J: TRBJ2-5
CDR3: CASSPSVLAGVGEFF; V: TRBV7-2; J: TRBJ2-1
CDR3: CASRRDRISYNEQFF; V: TRBV5-4; J: TRBJ2-1
CDR3: CASGLGNEQFF; V: TRBV6-6; J: TRBJ2-1
CDR3: CSVIEGSKGVYEQYF; V: TRBV29-1; J: TRBJ2-7
CDR3: CASSFGQNTGELFF; V: TRBV11-2; J: TRBJ2-2
CDR3: CASSHEFGNPEQFF; V: TRBV5-5; J: TRBJ2-1
CDR3: CASSYSPISTGRETQYF; V: TRBV6-2/TRBV6-3; J: TRBJ2-5
CDR3: CATSEAGRDEQFF; V: TRBV24-1; J: TRBJ2-1
CDR3: CAISEGAGGEQYF; V: TRBV10-3; J: TRBJ2-7